The 27 T cell receptor beta chains below come from one sample, sequenced in a study of early T cells in non-severe SARS-CoV-2 infection. Each CDR3 protein gets one entry after TCRdb re-called the 5' RACE reads with MiXCR. The sample records tens of thousands of distinct CDR3 sequences, roughly 4% being singletons. The sample was whole blood. The receptor set was obtained from an adult who was a healthcare worker with PCR-confirmed SARS-CoV-2 infection or an uninfected control (not recorded which).

This clonotype was counted at least ten times. The rearrangement uses TRBV7-9 and TRBJ2-7; the D is unclear. CDR1 SEHNR and CDR2 FQNEAQ come from the germline V gene (reference sequence). V gave up 1 base and J gave up 6 bases, with 10 bases separating them. The CDR3 loop spans 13 amino acids. CDR3 nucleotide sequence: TGTGCCAGCAGCTTAGAGGGCGGTGGCGAGCAGTACTTC. Residues: CASSLEGGGEQYF.

This clonotype was found many times. The chain links TRBV7-3 to TRBJ2-1, with 8 bases identical to TRBD2. Germline CDR1 reads SGHTA; CDR2 reads FQGTGA. Unmatched junction bases numbered 7, after V lost 2 bases and J lost 7 bases. This CDR3 spans 15 amino acids. In nucleotides, the CDR3 is TGTGCCAGCAGCTTACAAGCGGGAGTGGGGAATGAGCAGTTCTTC. Amino acids: CASSLQAGVGNEQFF. Based on the CDR3 plus reference TRBV7-3 and TRBJ2-1, the full variable domain is GAGVSQTPSNKVTEKGKYVELRCDPISGHTALYWYRQSLGQGPEFLIYFQGTGAADDSGLPNDRFFAVRPEGSVSTLKIQRTERGDSAVYLCASSLQAGVGNEQFFGPGTRLTVL.

This clonotype was observed many times. The chain combines TRBV7-3 with TRBJ2-5; the D call may be TRBD1 or TRBD2 (5 bases each). The CDR3 totals 15 residues. V shed 1 base and J shed 5 bases, with 14 bases lying between them. Germline CDR1 SGHTA, CDR2 FQGTGA. CDR3 region: CASSLNPGTLETQYF. The CDR3 DNA reads TGTGCCAGCAGCTTAAACCCCGGGACCCTCGAGACCCAGTACTTC.

In its sample, this clonotype was seen many times. The V call is TRBV5-1, the J call TRBJ2-1; 8 nucleotides line up with TRBD1. Germline V gives CDR1 SGHRS, CDR2 YFSETQ. This CDR3 has 15 amino acids. With V trimmed by 2 bases and J by 5 bases, 6 bases remained unmatched. CDR3 nucleotide sequence: TGCGCCAGCAGCTTAACCAGGGGGCCTAACAATGAGCAGTTCTTC. This gives the protein CASSLTRGPNNEQFF.

This clonotype has just a few counts. V gene TRBV29-1 combines with J gene TRBJ2-6; tentatively, D is TRBD1 or TRBD2 (5 bases each). CDR1 is SQVTM and CDR2 is ANQGSEA in the germline V gene. The CDR3 consists of 14 residues. Trimming cost V 2 bases and J 1 base, with 6 bases left between them. The CDR3 DNA sequence: TGCAGCGTTGAATGGGGGTCTGGGGCCAACGTCCTGACTTTC. Protein: CSVEWGSGANVLTF.

This clonotype appeared many times. The V call is TRBV2, the J call TRBJ2-5; no clear D. Trimming took 2 bases from V and 5 from J, leaving 12 bases between them. Germline CDR1 reads SNHLY; CDR2 reads FYNNEI. This CDR3 contains 14 residues. In DNA, the CDR3 is TGTGCCAGCAGTGAATTAATGGGTAGGGAGACCCAGTACTTC. This codes for CASSELMGRETQYF.

At least ten counts were recorded for this clonotype. The V gene is TRBV7-9, the J gene TRBJ2-1; D possibly corresponds to TRBD2 (6 bases). V was trimmed by 8 bases and J by 4 bases, leaving 9 bases between them. The germline CDR1 and CDR2 sequences are SEHNR and FQNEAQ (reference sequence). The CDR3 is 12 amino acids. Here the CDR3 reads CASPGRYNEQFF. CDR3 nucleotide sequence: TGTGCCAGCCCTGGGAGGTACAATGAGCAGTTCTTC.

The sample holds many counts of this clonotype. The chain uses TRBV29-1 and TRBJ2-2; 10 nucleotides match TRBD1. The germline gives CDR1 SQVTM, CDR2 ANQGSEA. The CDR3 totals 14 residues. V lost 6 bases, J lost 3 bases, and 4 bases stayed unmatched. This chain's CDR3 is CSVLTGGHTGELFF. DNA for the CDR3: TGCAGCGTCCTGACAGGGGGCCACACCGGGGAGCTGTTTTTT.

This clonotype was seen ten or more times. This chain uses TRBV15 with TRBJ2-6, with no clear D. This CDR3 is 16 amino acids long. The V and J ends lost 7 bases and 3 bases respectively, with 16 bases between them. Germline V gene data show CDR1 as LNHNV and CDR2 as YYDKDF (reference sequence). The CDR3 sequence is CATTKHRLGGANVLTF. The CDR3 bases are TGTGCCACCACCAAGCATCGTTTAGGTGGGGCCAACGTCCTGACTTTC.

Ten or more counts support this clonotype. This chain connects TRBV18 to TRBJ2-1; weak D call: TRBD2 (6 bases). V gave up 6 bases and J gave up 0 bases, with 12 bases separating them. The CDR3 totals 15 residues. From germline, CDR1 is KGHSH and CDR2 LQKENI. The CDR3 nucleotides read TGTGCCAGCTCCTCACGGGACTCCTCCTACAATGAGCAGTTCTTC. Translated, it gives CASSSRDSSYNEQFF.

This clonotype was detected ten times or more. The chain employs TRBV24-1 and TRBJ2-3; no firm D call. Germline V gives CDR1 KGHDR, CDR2 SFDVKD. The CDR3 consists of 14 residues. V was pared by 5 bases and J by 0 bases, with 8 bases between. CDR3 nucleotides: TGTGCCACCAGTGGGGGTAGCAGCACAGATACGCAGTATTTT. This sequence encodes CATSGGSSTDTQYF.

This clonotype came up many times. This chain links TRBV5-1 with TRBJ2-7; D is unresolved. CDR3 length: 13 amino acids. V lost 2 bases and J lost 0, with 6 bases in between. Germline assignment: CDR1 SGHRS and CDR2 YFSETQ. The CDR3 DNA follows: TGCGCCAGCAGCTTTTCTTTCTCCTACGAGCAGTACTTC. Translating it yields CASSFSFSYEQYF.

This clonotype was counted at least ten times. The V and J genes are TRBV6-5 and TRBJ1-6; D not resolved. Trimming shortened V by 0 bases and J by 0 bases, and 6 bases separated the two germline ends. This CDR3 is built from 16 residues. CDR1 and CDR2 (germline): MNHEY, SVGAGI. CDR3 DNA: TGTGCCAGCAGTTACTCGCTGAGCTCCTATAATTCACCCCTCCACTTT. Protein product: CASSYSLSSYNSPLHF.

By frequency in the sample, this clonotype is medium-sized. The rearrangement uses TRBV10-3 and TRBJ1-1; D not certain. The CDR3 length is 11 residues. From germline, CDR1 is ENHRY and CDR2 SYGVKD. The germline V and J ends were trimmed by 0 bases and 10 bases, with 6 bases remaining between them. The CDR3 coding sequence is TGTGCCATCAGTGAGTCTGGAAGAGCTTTCTTT. It encodes CAISESGRAFF.

The chain employs TRBV2 and TRBJ2-3; no clear D gene. The CDR3 totals 12 residues. Germline CDR1 reads SNHLY; CDR2 reads FYNNEI. Deletions cut 8 bases from V and 3 bases from J, with 9 bases between. The CDR3 DNA reads as TGTGCCAGCTGCACCGGGACAGATACGCAGTATTTT. Amino acids: CASCTGTDTQYF.

The chain has TRBV6-1 and TRBJ2-3; D remains unclear. Germline V gene lookup returns CDR1 MNHNS and CDR2 SASEGT. CDR3 length equals 15 residues. Deletions cut 4 bases from V and 7 bases from J, with 18 bases between. This chain's CDR3 is CASSAGPTSRNTQYF. In nucleotides, the CDR3 is TGTGCCAGCAGTGCGGGTCCTACGAGTAGAAATACGCAGTATTTT.

This clonotype has a count of ten or more. Here the CDR3 DNA reads TGTGCCAGCAGTACGGGGTCCTACGGGGAGCTGTTTTTT. Amino acids: CASSTGSYGELFF. This rearrangement joins TRBV7-2 to TRBJ2-2; D perhaps matches TRBD2 (5 bases). The CDR3 is 13 amino acids. V lost 6 bases and J lost 7, with 12 bases in between. Per the germline V gene, CDR1 is SGHTA and CDR2 is FQGNSA.

This clonotype was seen repeatedly, ten times or more. The genes are TRBV7-3 and TRBJ2-1, with 15 bases aligning to TRBD2. Germline trimming cut 2 bases from V and 7 bases from J; bases unmatched to any gene: 3. The length of the CDR3 is 16 residues. In germline, CDR1 is SGHTA, CDR2 FQGTGA. In nucleotides, the CDR3 is TGTGCCAGCAGCTTAGAAGGGACTAGCGGGAGGAATGAGCAGTTCTTC. Protein sequence: CASSLEGTSGRNEQFF.

This clonotype was observed a few times. V usage is TRBV7-9 and J usage is TRBJ2-7, with D possibly matching TRBD1 (6 bases). Between the trimmed V and J ends, which lost 5 bases and 5 bases, there was a span of 10 bases. Germline CDR1 is SEHNR and CDR2 is FQNEAQ (reference sequence). The CDR3 runs 12 residues. CDR3 bases: TGTGCCAGCAGCCCACAGGGAAACGAGCAGTACTTC. Amino acid sequence: CASSPQGNEQYF. The full variable domain, with the rest looked up from reference TRBV7-9 and TRBJ2-7, is DTGVSQNPRHKITKRGQNVTFRCDPISEHNRLYWYRQTLGQGPEFLTYFQNEAQLEKSRLLSDRFSAERPKGSFSTLEIQRTEQGDSAMYLCASSPQGNEQYFGPGTRLTVT.

This clonotype was seen many times. The V gene is TRBV7-8, the J gene TRBJ2-1; 8 bases align to TRBD2. The ends lost 0 bases at V and 3 bases at J; junction bases unmatched: 4. The CDR3 is 16 residues long. Germline V gene data show CDR1 as SGHVS and CDR2 as FQNEAQ. The CDR3 reads CASSLAASGFYNEQFF. The CDR3 region has the DNA TGTGCCAGCAGCTTAGCGGCTAGCGGGTTCTACAATGAGCAGTTCTTC.

This clonotype is categorized as medium-sized. The CDR3 DNA reads TGCAGCGTTGCAACTGGGGCCAACGTCCTGACTTTC. This gives the protein CSVATGANVLTF. The chain recombines TRBV29-1 with TRBJ2-6; D gene unclear. The CDR3 has 12 residues. V lost 4 bases and J 2 bases, leaving 3 bases between the germline ends. In germline, CDR1 is SQVTM, CDR2 ANQGSEA. Full variable domain (remainder filled in from reference TRBV29-1 and TRBJ2-6): SAVISQKPSRDICQRGTSLTIQCQVDSQVTMMFWYRQQPGQSLTLIATANQGSEATYESGFVIDKFPISRPNLTFSTLTVSNMSPEDSSIYLCSVATGANVLTFGAGSRLTVL.

This clonotype was detected ten times or more. CDR3 loop: CASSAWRAGEQYF. The DNA of the CDR3 is TGTGCCAGCAGTGCCTGGAGGGCCGGCGAGCAGTACTTC. This chain uses TRBV6-5 with TRBJ2-7, with D perhaps matching TRBD2 (6 bases). With 5 bases removed from V and 6 bases from J, the gap between germline ends came to 14 bases. This CDR3 region has 13 residues. Germline V CDR1 and CDR2: MNHEY, SVGAGI.

This clonotype was found many times. This chain joins TRBV3-1 and TRBJ2-7, with D tentatively TRBD2 (6 bases). Germline V gene lookup returns CDR1 LGHDT and CDR2 YNNKEL (reference sequence). The germline V and J ends were trimmed by 0 bases and 2 bases, with 14 bases remaining between them. The CDR3 extends over 16 amino acids. The CDR3 protein is CASSQDLPGATYEQYF. The CDR3, as DNA: TGTGCCAGCAGCCAAGATCTGCCGGGAGCAACCTACGAGCAGTACTTC.

At least ten counts were recorded for this clonotype. This sequence joins TRBV18 and TRBJ2-7, with D perhaps matching TRBD2 (6 bases). Germline loops: CDR1 KGHSH, CDR2 LQKENI. With 0 bases removed from V and 5 bases from J, the gap between germline ends came to 11 bases. The CDR3 sequence is 14 residues long. This CDR3 reads CASSPPMEGNEQYF. CDR3 nucleotide sequence: TGTGCCAGCTCACCACCCATGGAGGGAAACGAGCAGTACTTC. The full variable domain, in which reference TRBV18 and TRBJ2-7 provide the parts outside the CDR3, is NAGVMQNPRHLVRRRGQEARLRCSPMKGHSHVYWYRQLPEEGLKFMVYLQKENIIDESGMPKERFSAEFPKEGPSILRIQQVVRGDSAAYFCASSPPMEGNEQYFGPGTRLTVT.

This clonotype was picked up many times. This sequence joins TRBV2 and TRBJ2-2; D gene uncertain. This CDR3 has 13 residues. The germline CDR1 and CDR2 sequences are SNHLY and FYNNEI. V was clipped by 6 bases and J by 5 bases, with 10 bases between them. DNA of the CDR3: TGTGCCAGCAGGTTGGGAAGGACCGGGGAGCTGTTTTTT. Protein product: CASRLGRTGELFF. Full variable domain (rest looked up from reference TRBV2 and TRBJ2-2): EPEVTQTPSHQVTQMGQEVILRCVPISNHLYFYWYRQILGQKVEFLVSFYNNEISEKSEIFDDQFSVERPDGSNFTLKIRSTKLEDSAMYFCASRLGRTGELFFGEGSRLTVL.

This clonotype was seen repeatedly, ten times or more. The rearrangement joins TRBV7-3 to TRBJ2-3; 7 nucleotides agree with TRBD2. The CDR3 sequence is 16 residues long. Unmatched junction bases numbered 6, after V lost 1 base and J lost 2 bases. From germline, CDR1 is SGHTA and CDR2 FQGTGA. The CDR3 sequence: CASSLNPAGYTDTQYF. CDR3 DNA sequence: TGTGCCAGCAGCTTAAACCCAGCGGGATACACAGATACGCAGTATTTT.

This clonotype came up many times. In DNA form, the CDR3 reads TGTGCCAGCAGCCGGCGGCTAGCGGCCTACGAGCAGTACTTC. Its translation is CASSRRLAAYEQYF. The V gene is TRBV28, the J gene TRBJ2-7, with 7 bases aligning to TRBD2. Losses at the gene ends were 6 bases for V and 2 bases for J; bases not matched to a gene: 7. Germline loops: CDR1 MDHEN, CDR2 SYDVKM. The CDR3 runs 14 residues.